A selection of T cell receptor beta chains follows, all from one sample in a study of yellow fever vaccine responses in identical twins. TCRdb re-derived calls from the RT-PCR reads in MiXCR, one entry per CDR3 protein. The sample lists 6,000 to 9,000 distinct CDR3 sequences; around 84% were seen once. This specimen was T cells from blood (PBMCs), unsorted or a sorted subset (not recorded which), taken before or after yellow fever vaccination (not recorded which). These receptors all come from a woman between 18 and 30 years old who received the yellow fever vaccine. CDR3s include the opening cysteine and the closing phenylalanine or tryptophan. The D gene is left open where the match is weak. Clone size is given for some rows only: seen once, a few or many times, or a class if the clone is expanded.

j_gene	v_gene	abundance	d_gene	CDR3aa	CDR3nt
TRBJ2-3	TRBV18	-	TRBD1	CASSPTGLEYTDTQYF	TGTGCCAGCTCACCGACAGGGCTCGAATACACAGATACGCAGTATTTT
TRBJ2-1	TRBV15	-	TRBD2	CATSREGLARNNEQFF	TGTGCCACCAGCAGAGAGGGACTAGCGAGAAACAATGAGCAGTTCTTC
TRBJ2-7	TRBV13	-	-	CASSYERHSYEQYF	TGTGCCAGCAGTTACGAGCGGCACTCCTACGAGCAGTACTTC
TRBJ2-1	TRBV10-1	-	-	CASSDGGTMNEQFF	TGCGCCAGCAGTGACGGTGGGACCATGAATGAGCAGTTCTTC
TRBJ2-7	TRBV7-9	-	-	CASSPYTAHGLLGEQYF	TGTGCCAGCAGCCCGTACACAGCACACGGTCTGTTGGGAGAGCAGTACTTC
TRBJ1-5	TRBV7-3	-	-	CASSLRPLHQPQHF	TGTGCCAGCAGCTTAAGGCCACTTCATCAGCCCCAGCATTTT
TRBJ2-3	TRBV7-2	-	-	CASSFLRLDTQYF	TGTGCCAGCAGCTTCCTCCGGCTAGATACGCAGTATTTT
TRBJ2-1	TRBV29-1	-	-	CSVEDSGSHNEQFF	TGCAGCGTTGAAGATTCAGGCAGTCACAATGAGCAGTTCTTC
TRBJ2-1	TRBV11-1	once	TRBD2	CASSLAGTSGRLNEQFF	TGTGCCAGCAGCCTAGCCGGGACTAGCGGGAGATTGAATGAGCAGTTCTTC
TRBJ2-3	TRBV29-1	-	-	CSAEGGADTQYF	TGCAGCGCGGAGGGCGGGGCAGATACGCAGTATTTT
TRBJ2-2	TRBV24-1	few	TRBD1	CATTGQGAGTGELFF	TGTGCCACCACTGGACAGGGGGCGGGGACCGGGGAGCTGTTTTTT
TRBJ1-2	TRBV18	-	-	CASSPLSGVSPGYTF	TGTGCCAGCTCACCCTTATCAGGGGTCTCCCCGGGCTACACCTTC